Each of the 16 T cell receptor beta chains below was sequenced from the same sample in a study of T cell responses to AZD1222 COVID-19 vaccine. Profiling relied on immunoSEQ multiplex PCR, and the TCRdb table lists in-frame clones only, not all of them. Seen here are 87,000 or so clones, roughly 90% observed once, and the top ten hold over 7.5%. The sample consisted of peripheral blood, taken on day 0 of AZD1222 vaccination. All receptors derive from an adult in good health.

This clone has more than one count but fewer than ten. The chain recombines TRBV21-1 with TRBJ1-6. TRBV21-1 is a pseudogene. There are 17 residues in the CDR3. In nucleotides, the CDR3 is TGTGCCAGCAGCAAAGAGGAGCGTCAGAGGTTAAATTCACCCCTCCACTTT. Its protein product is CASSKEERQRLNSPLHF.

The chain uses TRBV19 and TRBJ1-1; D is perhaps TRBD1 (5 bases). The CDR3 totals 13 residues. The germline V gene encodes CDR1 LNHDA and CDR2 SQIVND (reference sequence). Trimming removed 6 bases at V and 5 bases at J, with 13 bases between. The CDR3 DNA reads as TGTGCCAGTAGCATTGGCAGGGAAACTGAAGCTTTCTTT. This codes for CASSIGRETEAFF.

This chain links TRBV7-9 with TRBJ2-1; perhaps D is TRBD1 or TRBD2 (5 bases each). Trimming took 1 base from V and 9 from J, leaving 16 bases between them. Germline assignment: CDR1 SEHNR and CDR2 FQNEAQ (reference sequence). This CDR3 has 15 amino acids. CDR3 residues: CASSLGGSHVGEQFF. DNA for the CDR3: TGTGCCAGCAGCTTAGGGGGGAGCCATGTCGGTGAGCAGTTCTTC. Based on the CDR3 plus reference TRBV7-9 and TRBJ2-1, the full variable domain is DTGVSQNPRHKITKRGQNVTFRCDPISEHNRLYWYRQTLGQGPEFLTYFQNEAQLEKSRLLSDRFSAERPKGSFSTLEIQRTEQGDSAMYLCASSLGGSHVGEQFFGPGTRLTVL.

The rearrangement uses TRBV6-5 and TRBJ1-2; D uncertain. Germline-derived CDR1 and CDR2 are MNHEY and SVGAGI. The V gene lost 1 base and the J gene lost 2 bases, with 11 bases spanning the gap. This CDR3 comprises 15 residues. CDR3: CASSYLEGMNYGYTF. CDR3 nucleotide sequence: TGTGCCAGCAGTTACTTGGAGGGCATGAACTATGGCTACACCTTC.

This clone has a single count. The chain is built from TRBV4-2 and TRBJ1-2, with D possibly being TRBD1 (6 bases). The CDR3 is 16 amino acids. V dropped 0 bases and J dropped 3 bases, with 14 bases sitting between them. The germline V gene has CDR1 LGHNA and CDR2 YNFKEQ. CDR3 in DNA: TGTGCCAGCAGCCAAGATGTGGCAGGGGTTGACTATGGCTACACCTTC. Translation: CASSQDVAGVDYGYTF.

This chain joins TRBV28 and TRBJ1-5; no reliable D call. This CDR3 region has 11 residues. Between the trimmed V and J ends, which lost 4 bases and 5 bases, there was a span of 3 bases. CDR1 is MDHEN and CDR2 is SYDVKM in the germline V gene. In DNA, the CDR3 is TGTGCCAGCAGTTCGTATCAGCCCCAGCATTTT. As protein: CASSSYQPQHF.

The rearrangement joins TRBV6-4 to TRBJ2-3; weak D call: TRBD2 (5 bases). The germline gives CDR1 MRHNA, CDR2 SNTAGT. Trimming left V 8 bases short and J 0 bases short, with 9 bases between. The CDR3 covers 13 residues. The CDR3 reads CASGSTSTDTQYF. The DNA of the CDR3 is TGTGCCAGCGGGAGCACCAGCACAGATACGCAGTATTTT.

The V and J genes are TRBV24-1 and TRBJ2-5, with a weak D call TRBD1 (6 bases). The germline V gene has CDR1 KGHDR and CDR2 SFDVKD. CDR3 length equals 15 residues. The V end lost 3 bases, the J end lost 2 bases, and 12 bases lay between the germline ends. The CDR3 region has the DNA TGTGCCACCAGTGATACCTCGGGACAACAAGAGACCCAGTACTTC. This codes for CATSDTSGQQETQYF.

V gene TRBV19 combines with J gene TRBJ2-7; perhaps TRBD1 as D (5 bases). V was cut by 4 bases and J by 3 bases, with 10 bases left in between. Germline CDR1 is LNHDA and CDR2 is SQIVND (reference sequence). This CDR3 comprises 13 residues. The chain's CDR3 is CASSSGHYYEQYF. The CDR3 coding sequence is TGTGCCAGTAGTAGTGGACACTACTACGAGCAGTACTTC. The full variable domain, rest sourced from reference TRBV19 and TRBJ2-7, is DGGITQSPKYLFRKEGQNVTLSCEQNLNHDAMYWYRQDPGQGLRLIYYSQIVNDFQKGDIAEGYSVSREKKESFPLTVTSAQKNPTAFYLCASSSGHYYEQYFGPGTRLTVT.

The chain recombines TRBV6-5 with TRBJ2-5, with TRBD2 matching 13 bases. V lost 2 bases, J lost 9 bases, and 9 bases stayed unmatched. CDR1 and CDR2 (germline): MNHEY, SVGAGI. The CDR3 is 16 amino acids. The CDR3 nucleotides are TGTGCCAGCAGTTACGCCCGACTAGCGGGGGGATGGGCCCAGTACTTC. This translates into CASSYARLAGGWAQYF.

J is TRBJ2-7 and V is TRBV4-1; TRBD2 matches 8 bases. Losses at the gene ends were 2 bases for V and 0 bases for J; bases not matched to a gene: 6. This CDR3 comprises 16 residues. CDR1 is MGHRA and CDR2 is YSYEKL in the germline V gene. The CDR3 DNA reads TGCGCCAGCAGCCAACTTCCGGCGGGGGGCTCCTACGAGCAGTACTTC. Amino acids: CASSQLPAGGSYEQYF.

J is TRBJ1-1 and V is TRBV6-5; D uncertain. This CDR3 is 16 amino acids long. The V gene's germline CDR1 is MNHEY and CDR2 SVGAGI. V lost 1 base, J lost 4 bases, and 16 bases lay in between. CDR3 residues: CASSYFRPAQGTEAFF. Written as DNA, the CDR3 is TGTGCCAGCAGTTACTTTCGCCCAGCCCAAGGCACTGAAGCTTTCTTT.

V is TRBV6-5 and J is TRBJ1-2; 7 bases match TRBD1. The CDR3 totals 13 residues. V lost 6 bases and J lost 7; bases outside the gene matches: 8. Germline CDR1 reads MNHEY; CDR2 reads SVGAGI. CDR3 in amino acids: CASRVTGAGGYTF. CDR3 sequence (DNA): TGTGCCAGCAGGGTTACAGGGGCAGGTGGCTACACCTTC.

V usage is TRBV30 and J usage is TRBJ1-2; 7 bases fit TRBD1. This CDR3 region has 11 residues. Per the germline V gene, CDR1 is GTSNPN and CDR2 is SVGIG (reference sequence). Unmatched junction bases numbered 3, after V lost 4 bases and J lost 7 bases. The CDR3 protein is CAWTGGSGYTF. CDR3 DNA sequence: TGTGCCTGGACAGGGGGTAGTGGCTACACCTTC.

The chain combines TRBV19 with TRBJ1-4, with no clear D. Germline CDR1 LNHDA, CDR2 SQIVND (reference sequence). V lost 4 bases and J lost 8, with 14 bases in between. This CDR3 is 14 amino acids long. In nucleotides, the CDR3 is TGTGCCAGTAGTAGTATGGAGGGATGGGAAAAACTGTTTTTT. Translated: CASSSMEGWEKLFF. Using reference TRBV19 and TRBJ1-4 for the parts outside the CDR3, the full variable domain is DGGITQSPKYLFRKEGQNVTLSCEQNLNHDAMYWYRQDPGQGLRLIYYSQIVNDFQKGDIAEGYSVSREKKESFPLTVTSAQKNPTAFYLCASSSMEGWEKLFFGSGTQLSVL.

This clone was seen once. The rearrangement uses TRBV12-3 or TRBV12-4 and TRBJ1-1; D is uncertain. V was clipped by 5 bases and J by 2 bases, with 6 bases between them. CDR3 length: 12 residues. Written as DNA, the CDR3 is TGTGCCAGCAGTCCCTTCAACACTGAAGCTTTCTTT. Translating gives CASSPFNTEAFF.